These 4 T cell receptor beta chains originate from one sample sequenced in a study of identical twins. TCRdb itself ran the 5' RACE reads through MiXCR, one entry per CDR3 protein. The sample has roughly 720,000 distinct CDR3 sequences; around a sixth are singletons. This same sample was also part of a study on T cells expressing NK-cell markers.

Sequenced sample: PBMCs. The receptor set was obtained from a woman aged 18 to 35 in good health.

The sample holds a few counts of this clonotype. J is TRBJ2-1 and V is TRBV6-5; D is unclear. Germline V gene lookup returns CDR1 MNHEY and CDR2 SVGAGI. This CDR3 comprises 14 residues. The V and J ends lost 4 bases and 7 bases respectively, with 14 bases between them. The CDR3 DNA is TGTGCCAGCAGTTTGGCCAGTGGTACGAATGAGCAGTTCTTC. Encoded protein: CASSLASGTNEQFF.

This chain links TRBV7-8 with TRBJ2-7; no clear D. Germline V gene sequence: CDR1 SGHVS, CDR2 FQNEAQ. This CDR3 region has 14 residues. With 1 base removed from V and 3 bases from J, the gap between germline ends came to 10 bases. Written as DNA, the CDR3 is TGTGCCAGCAGCTTAGACCCAGGTAACTACGAGCAGTACTTC. Translated: CASSLDPGNYEQYF.

The chain uses TRBV6-6 and TRBJ1-2; 7 nucleotides agree with TRBD1. CDR3 length: 13 amino acids. Trimming at V came to 11 bases and at J to 0 bases, leaving 6 bases not matched to a gene. CDR1 and CDR2 (germline): MNHNY, SVGAGI (reference sequence). The CDR3 reads CAGRTGANYGYTF. CDR3 DNA sequence: TGTGCCGGTCGGACAGGCGCTAACTATGGCTACACCTTC.

The chain recombines TRBV7-2 with TRBJ2-1; 14 bases line up with TRBD2. The J segment lost 7 bases and the V segment lost 6 bases, leaving 8 bases of the junction unmatched. The CDR3 runs to 16 residues. Germline V gene lookup returns CDR1 SGHTA and CDR2 FQGNSA. The CDR3 bases are TGTGCCAGCAGGTCGTCGACTAGCGGGAGGGGGAATGAGCAGTTCTTC. It specifies CASRSSTSGRGNEQFF.